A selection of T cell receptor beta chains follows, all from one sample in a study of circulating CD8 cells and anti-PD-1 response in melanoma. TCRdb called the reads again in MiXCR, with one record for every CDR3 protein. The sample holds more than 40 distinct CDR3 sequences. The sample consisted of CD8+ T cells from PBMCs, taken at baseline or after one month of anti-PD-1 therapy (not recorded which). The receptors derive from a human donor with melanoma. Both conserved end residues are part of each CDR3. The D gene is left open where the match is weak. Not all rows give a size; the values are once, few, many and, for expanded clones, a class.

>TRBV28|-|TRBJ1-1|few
TGTGCCAGCAGGGAGGACCTCGGGGACACTGAAGCTTTCTTT
CASREDLGDTEAFF
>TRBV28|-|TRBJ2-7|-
TGTGCCAGTCGAGGACAGACCCGAACCTACGAGCAGTACTTC
CASRGQTRTYEQYF
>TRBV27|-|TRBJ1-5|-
TGTGCCAGCAGTTTTCGGGGTACCGGCAATCAGCCCCAGCATTTT
CASSFRGTGNQPQHF
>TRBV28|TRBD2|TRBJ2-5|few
TGTGCCAGCACCAGCGGGAGGGAGACCCAGTACTTC
CASTSGRETQYF
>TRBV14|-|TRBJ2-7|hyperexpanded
TGTGCCAGCAGCCTGCTGGATAAGAAAATAGCCTACGAGCAGTACTTC
CASSLLDKKIAYEQYF
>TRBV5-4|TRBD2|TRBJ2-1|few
TGTGCCAGCAGCTTGGGGGCGGGAGGTTATACTGAGCAGTTCTTC
CASSLGAGGYTEQFF
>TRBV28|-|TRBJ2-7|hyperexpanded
TGTGCCAGCAGCCCTACCCCCAAACCTGACAGGATTACTTTGGACTTC
CASSPTPKPDRITLDF
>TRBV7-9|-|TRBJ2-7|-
TGTGCCAGCAGCTTAGAAGGGGCTAGCAGACCCTACGAGCAGTACTTC
CASSLEGASRPYEQYF
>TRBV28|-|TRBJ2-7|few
TGTGCCAGCAGTTTTCTCTGGACCCATCCCTACGAGCAGTACTTC
CASSFLWTHPYEQYF
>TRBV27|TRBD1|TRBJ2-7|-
TGTGCCAGCAGTTTAGATGGACAGGGCGCCTCCTACGAGCAGTACTTC
CASSLDGQGASYEQYF
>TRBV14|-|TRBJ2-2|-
TGTGCCAGCAGCCAAGAGTGGAGGGGCGCTACCGGGGAGCTGTTTTTT
CASSQEWRGATGELFF
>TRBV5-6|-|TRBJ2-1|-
TGTGCCAGCAGTCGTCTCATTTCCGGGACGGAGGCTTACAATGAGCAGTTCTTC
CASSRLISGTEAYNEQFF
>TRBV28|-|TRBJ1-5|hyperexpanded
TGTGCCAGCAGTTTAGTGACAGCGACCAATCAGCCCCAGCATTTT
CASSLVTATNQPQHF
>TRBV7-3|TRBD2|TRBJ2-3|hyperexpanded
TGTGCCAGCAGCCGACTAGCGCTTTCAGCAGATACGCAGTATTTT
CASSRLALSADTQYF
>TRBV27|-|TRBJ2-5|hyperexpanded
TGTGCCAGCAGCCAAGAACTAGCCGGATTGGAGGAGACCCAGTACTTC
CASSQELAGLEETQYF
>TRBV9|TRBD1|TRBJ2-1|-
TGTGCCAGCAGCCCCTGGGACAGGGTCGTCGATGAGCAGTTCTTC
CASSPWDRVVDEQFF
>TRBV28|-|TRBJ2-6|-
TGTGCCAGCAGGAGTAGGGCCAACGTCCTGACTTTC
CASRSRANVLTF
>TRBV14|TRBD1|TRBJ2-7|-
TGTGCCAGCAGCCGAGAACGACAGGGCTACGAGCAGTACTTC
CASSRERQGYEQYF
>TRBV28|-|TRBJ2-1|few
TGTGCCAGCAGTTTTGAAGGGGGCTACAATGAGCAGTTCTTC
CASSFEGGYNEQFF
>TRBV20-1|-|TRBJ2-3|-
TGCAGTGCTAGTAGTCCGAGGGGGAGCTCAGATACGCAGTATTTT
CSASSPRGSSDTQYF
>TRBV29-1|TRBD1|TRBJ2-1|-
TGCAGCGTTACAGGGGTTGTGAATGAGCAGTTCTTC
CSVTGVVNEQFF